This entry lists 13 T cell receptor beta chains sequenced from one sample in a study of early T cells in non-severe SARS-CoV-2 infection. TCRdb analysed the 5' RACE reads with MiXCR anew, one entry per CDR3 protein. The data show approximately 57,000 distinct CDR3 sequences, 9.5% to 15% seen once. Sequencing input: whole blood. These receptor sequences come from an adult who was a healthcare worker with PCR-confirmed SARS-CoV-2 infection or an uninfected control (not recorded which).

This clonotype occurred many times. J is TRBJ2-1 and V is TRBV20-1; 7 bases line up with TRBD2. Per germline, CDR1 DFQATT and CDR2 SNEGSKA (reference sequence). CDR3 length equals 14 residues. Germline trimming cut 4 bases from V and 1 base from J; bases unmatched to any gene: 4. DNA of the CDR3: TGCAGTGCTACCCGAGCGGGGTCCTACAATGAGCAGTTCTTC. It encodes CSATRAGSYNEQFF.

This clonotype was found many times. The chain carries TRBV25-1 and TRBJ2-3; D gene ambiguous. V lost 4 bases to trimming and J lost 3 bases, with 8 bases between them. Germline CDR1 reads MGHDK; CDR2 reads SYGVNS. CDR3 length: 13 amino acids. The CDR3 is CASSVIETDTQYF. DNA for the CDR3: TGTGCCAGCAGTGTGATCGAGACAGATACGCAGTATTTT.

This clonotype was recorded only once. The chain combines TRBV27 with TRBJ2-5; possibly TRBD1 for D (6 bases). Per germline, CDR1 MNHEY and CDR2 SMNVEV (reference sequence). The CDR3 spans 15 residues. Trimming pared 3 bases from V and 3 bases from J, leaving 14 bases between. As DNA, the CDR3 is TGTGCCAGCAGTTTTTTGGGGTCAGGGGAAGAGACCCAGTACTTC. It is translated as CASSFLGSGEETQYF.

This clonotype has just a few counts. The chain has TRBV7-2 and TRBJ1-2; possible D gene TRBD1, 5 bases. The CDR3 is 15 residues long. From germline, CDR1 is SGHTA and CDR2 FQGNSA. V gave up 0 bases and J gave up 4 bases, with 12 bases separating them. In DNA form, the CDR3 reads TGTGCCAGCAGCTTAGCGGGTTCAGGGTCCTATGGCTACACCTTC. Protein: CASSLAGSGSYGYTF.

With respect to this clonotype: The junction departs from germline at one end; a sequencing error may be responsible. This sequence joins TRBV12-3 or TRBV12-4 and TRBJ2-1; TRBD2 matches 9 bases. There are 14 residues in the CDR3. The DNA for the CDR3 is TGTGCCAGCAGTCTAGCGGGGCTAACGGGCGAGCAGTTCTTC. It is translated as CASSLAGLTGEQFF.

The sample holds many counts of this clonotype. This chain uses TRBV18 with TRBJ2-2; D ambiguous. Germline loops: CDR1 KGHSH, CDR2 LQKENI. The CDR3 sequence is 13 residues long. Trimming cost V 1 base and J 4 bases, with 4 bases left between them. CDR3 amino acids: CASSPLSTGELFF. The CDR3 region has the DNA TGTGCCAGCTCACCACTTAGCACCGGGGAGCTGTTTTTT.

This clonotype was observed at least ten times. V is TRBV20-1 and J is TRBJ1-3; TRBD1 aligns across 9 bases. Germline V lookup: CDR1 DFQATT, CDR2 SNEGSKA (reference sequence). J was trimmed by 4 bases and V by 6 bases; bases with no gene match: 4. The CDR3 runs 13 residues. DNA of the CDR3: TGCAGTGCGGGTACAGGGGGCGGAAACACCATATATTTT. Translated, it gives CSAGTGGGNTIYF.

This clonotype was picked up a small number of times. The CDR3 here is CASSYYGTGGDQPQHF. The DNA for the CDR3 is TGTGCCAGCAGTTACTACGGGACAGGAGGGGATCAGCCCCAGCATTTT. This chain joins TRBV6-5 and TRBJ1-5, with 8 nucleotides matching TRBD1. This CDR3 has 16 amino acids. V lost 1 base, J lost 5 bases, and 7 bases stayed unmatched. Germline values: CDR1 MNHEY, CDR2 SVGAGI.

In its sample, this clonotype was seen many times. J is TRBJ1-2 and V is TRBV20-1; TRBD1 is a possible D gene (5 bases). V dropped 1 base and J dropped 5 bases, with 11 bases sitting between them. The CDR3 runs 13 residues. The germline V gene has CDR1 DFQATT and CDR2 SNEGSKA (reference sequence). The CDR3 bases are TGCAGTGCTAGAGGGGTCACAGGTTATGGCTACACCTTC. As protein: CSARGVTGYGYTF.

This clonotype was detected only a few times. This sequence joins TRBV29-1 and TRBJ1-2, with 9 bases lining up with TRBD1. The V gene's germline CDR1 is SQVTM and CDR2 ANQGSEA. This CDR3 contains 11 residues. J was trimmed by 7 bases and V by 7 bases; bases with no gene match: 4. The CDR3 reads CSGRQGGGYTF. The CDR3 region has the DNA TGCAGCGGGCGACAGGGGGGTGGCTACACCTTC. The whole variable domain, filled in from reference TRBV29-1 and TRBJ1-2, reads SAVISQKPSRDICQRGTSLTIQCQVDSQVTMMFWYRQQPGQSLTLIATANQGSEATYESGFVIDKFPISRPNLTFSTLTVSNMSPEDSSIYLCSGRQGGGYTFGSGTRLTVV.

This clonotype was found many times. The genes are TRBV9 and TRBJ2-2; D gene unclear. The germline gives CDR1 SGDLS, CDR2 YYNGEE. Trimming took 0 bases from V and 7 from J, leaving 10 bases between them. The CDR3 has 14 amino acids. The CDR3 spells CASSVVRVGGELFF. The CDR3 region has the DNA TGTGCCAGCAGCGTAGTACGGGTTGGCGGGGAGCTGTTTTTT.

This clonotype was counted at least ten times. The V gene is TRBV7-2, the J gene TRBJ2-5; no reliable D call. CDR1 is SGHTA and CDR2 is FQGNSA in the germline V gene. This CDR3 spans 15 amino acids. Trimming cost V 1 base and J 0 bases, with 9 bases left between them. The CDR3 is CASSLVLDYQETQYF. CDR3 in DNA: TGTGCCAGCAGCTTAGTGTTAGACTACCAAGAGACCCAGTACTTC.

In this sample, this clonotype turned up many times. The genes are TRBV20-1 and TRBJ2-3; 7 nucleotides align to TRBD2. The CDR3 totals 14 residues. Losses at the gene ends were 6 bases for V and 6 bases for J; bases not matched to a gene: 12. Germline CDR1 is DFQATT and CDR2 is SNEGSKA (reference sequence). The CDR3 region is CSAVRWEGADTQYF. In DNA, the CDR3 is TGCAGTGCAGTCAGGTGGGAGGGCGCGGATACGCAGTATTTT.